These 30 T cell receptor beta chains were all obtained from the same sample, sequenced in a study of blood T cell repertoires in COVID-19 (dated by TCRdb to 2019 to 2021). To prepare the library, the immunoSEQ multiplex PCR assay was applied. What TCRdb holds here is the immuneACCESS table cut down to in-frame rearrangements. Part of the clones is not present; checked against another copy, under half of the missing clones reflect an unresolved V gene, and the others are unexplained. A total of 400,000 or so clones appear in this sample, roughly 90% of them only once. The ten top clones hold roughly 0.78% of the sample. Source material: peripheral blood. The receptors were gathered from a man between 18 and 35 years old with COVID-19, enrolled during active disease.

This rearrangement joins TRBV4-2 to TRBJ2-7; 10 nucleotides match TRBD2. This CDR3 is built from 15 residues. After removal of 6 bases from V and 4 bases from J, the junction contained 9 bases not matched to a gene. Germline V CDR1 and CDR2: LGHNA, YNFKEQ. The DNA for the CDR3 is TGTGCCAGCAGGATTTCTAGCGGGAGTCATTACGAGCAGTACTTC. Protein product: CASRISSGSHYEQYF.

Concerning this clone itself: Distinct nucleotide sequences in the sample also encode this CDR3. The CDR3: CASSLTGTNEKLFF. CDR3 bases: TGCGCCAGCAGCCTGACAGGGACTAATGAAAAACTGTTTTTT. The chain combines TRBV5-1 with TRBJ1-4, with TRBD1 identical over 7 bases. Losses at the gene ends were 4 bases for V and 2 bases for J; bases not matched to a gene: 2. The germline V gene encodes CDR1 SGHRS and CDR2 YFSETQ. CDR3 length: 14 amino acids.

This clone was recorded only once. CDR3 residues: CASSTREEKLFF. The CDR3 nucleotides read TGTGCCAGCAGTACGCGGGAGGAAAAACTGTTTTTT. The chain has TRBV5-8 and TRBJ1-4, with unresolved D. The CDR3 has 12 amino acids. The V gene's germline CDR1 is SGHTS and CDR2 YDEGEE. Trimming stripped 5 bases from V and 8 bases from J, with 10 bases between.

This chain connects TRBV5-1 to TRBJ1-4, with TRBD1 matching 7 bases. CDR3 length: 15 residues. Germline values: CDR1 SGHRS, CDR2 YFSETQ. Trimming took 4 bases from V and 0 from J; bases not matched to a gene: 3. The CDR3 is CASSLTGATNEKLFF. CDR3 bases: TGCGCCAGCAGCCTCACAGGGGCAACTAATGAAAAACTGTTTTTT.

This chain uses TRBV4-1 with TRBJ1-2; D is undetermined. The V end was cut by 1 base, the J end by 7 bases, with 25 bases between. There are 18 residues in the CDR3. Germline V CDR1 and CDR2: MGHRA, YSYEKL. CDR3 loop: CASSQASSGSASWSGYTF. CDR3 DNA: TGCGCCAGCAGCCAAGCCTCCTCGGGATCGGCCAGCTGGTCTGGCTACACCTTC.

The CDR3 sequence is CASSLLLADTQYF. The CDR3 DNA follows: TGTGCCAGCAGCTTGCTGCTAGCAGATACGCAGTATTTT. The rearrangement links TRBV7-9 to TRBJ2-3; D not resolved. The length of the CDR3 is 13 residues. V lost 3 bases and J lost 4, with 8 bases in between. CDR1 and CDR2 from the germline V gene are SEHNR and FQNEAQ (reference sequence).

This chain connects TRBV19 to TRBJ2-5, with 9 bases lining up with TRBD1. V gave up 3 bases and J gave up 4 bases; unmatched junction bases: 9. Germline assignment: CDR1 LNHDA and CDR2 SQIVND (reference sequence). The CDR3 runs 16 residues. The CDR3, as DNA: TGTGCCAGTAGTATCCCGGACAGGGGAAAAGGAGAGACCCAGTACTTC. Amino acid sequence: CASSIPDRGKGETQYF. The variable domain in full, with the rest retrieved from reference TRBV19 and TRBJ2-5, is DGGITQSPKYLFRKEGQNVTLSCEQNLNHDAMYWYRQDPGQGLRLIYYSQIVNDFQKGDIAEGYSVSREKKESFPLTVTSAQKNPTAFYLCASSIPDRGKGETQYFGPGTRLLVL.

The V gene is TRBV5-1, the J gene TRBJ2-2, with D perhaps matching TRBD2 (6 bases). The CDR3 has 16 residues. Germline values: CDR1 SGHRS, CDR2 YFSETQ. The germline V and J ends were trimmed by 0 bases and 2 bases, with 11 bases remaining between them. CDR3 sequence (DNA): TGCGCCAGCAGCTTGGAGCGGGCCATTAACACCGGGGAGCTGTTTTTT. This sequence encodes CASSLERAINTGELFF.

The chain joins TRBV6-6 to TRBJ1-2, with a tentative D call TRBD1 (5 bases). Per germline, CDR1 MNHNY and CDR2 SVGAGI (reference sequence). Trimming took off 6 bases at V and 5 bases at J, with 19 bases between the two ends. The CDR3 runs 15 residues. The CDR3 nucleotides are TGTGCCAGCAGCGATTCGGGAGACAGTTTTTATGGCTACACCTTC. Translating it yields CASSDSGDSFYGYTF.

The genes are TRBV5-4 and TRBJ2-3, with a possible D match to TRBD1 (5 bases). This CDR3 has 14 amino acids. V lost 5 bases and J lost 3, with 13 bases in between. The germline V gene encodes CDR1 SGHNT and CDR2 YYREEE (reference sequence). The CDR3 nucleotides are TGTGCCAGCAGATCAGGGCAGGGAACAGATACGCAGTATTTT. It encodes CASRSGQGTDTQYF.

This rearrangement joins TRBV14 to TRBJ1-4; unclear D gene. V shed 4 bases and J shed 2 bases, with 11 bases lying between them. CDR3 length: 15 residues. The V gene's germline CDR1 is SGHDN and CDR2 FVKESK. CDR3: CASSLGDVTNEKLFF. The CDR3 DNA reads TGTGCCAGCAGCCTCGGAGACGTTACTAATGAAAAACTGTTTTTT. The variable domain in full, completed from reference TRBV14 and TRBJ1-4, reads EAGVTQFPSHSVIEKGQTVTLRCDPISGHDNLYWYRRVMGKEIKFLLHFVKESKQDESGMPNNRFLAERTGGTYSTLKVQPAELEDSGVYFCASSLGDVTNEKLFFGSGTQLSVL.

The chain carries TRBV7-9 and TRBJ1-5; 7 bases are a match to TRBD1. Germline V gene data show CDR1 as SEHNR and CDR2 as FQNEAQ (reference sequence). V shed 1 base, J shed 5 bases, and the junction held 2 bases outside the gene matches. The CDR3 runs to 14 residues. Here the CDR3 DNA reads TGTGCCAGCAGCTTAGTAGGACAGGATCAGCCCCAGCATTTT. Its protein is CASSLVGQDQPQHF.

This sequence joins TRBV24-1 and TRBJ2-3; 15 nucleotides line up with TRBD2. Trimming removed 2 bases from V and 1 base from J; junction bases left unmatched: 12. This CDR3 has 21 amino acids. The V gene's germline CDR1 is KGHDR and CDR2 SFDVKD. This chain's CDR3 is CATSDSPYGLAGGLRTDTQYF. CDR3 nucleotides: TGTGCCACCAGTGATTCCCCCTACGGACTAGCGGGAGGGCTCCGCACAGATACGCAGTATTTT.

The chain uses TRBV14 and TRBJ2-5; 9 bases agree with TRBD2. Losses at the gene ends were 0 bases for V and 5 bases for J; bases not matched to a gene: 10. The CDR3 extends over 17 amino acids. Germline V lookup: CDR1 SGHDN, CDR2 FVKESK. The CDR3 DNA sequence: TGTGCCAGCAGCCAAGATTTCGGACTAGCGTTTCTGGAGACCCAGTACTTC. This translates into CASSQDFGLAFLETQYF.

The gene calls are TRBV7-2 and TRBJ2-3; D call uncertain. The V gene lost 6 bases and the J gene lost 2 bases, with 9 bases spanning the gap. Germline V CDR1 and CDR2: SGHTA, FQGNSA. The CDR3 has 13 residues. The CDR3 sequence: CASSFLYTDTQYF. In DNA, the CDR3 is TGTGCCAGCAGTTTTCTATACACAGATACGCAGTATTTT.

A word on this clone: Other DNA sequences from this sample encode an identical CDR3 as well. The chain carries TRBV19 and TRBJ1-1; 9 bases fit TRBD1. Germline assignment: CDR1 LNHDA and CDR2 SQIVND (reference sequence). V lost 6 bases, J lost 4 bases, and 3 bases stayed unmatched. The CDR3 runs 13 residues. CDR3 sequence reads: CASRQTGGTEAFF. The CDR3 region has the DNA TGTGCCAGTAGACAGACAGGGGGCACTGAAGCTTTCTTT.

This clone was seen just once. The chain uses TRBV2 and TRBJ2-2, with TRBD2 matching over 7 bases. J lost 3 bases, V lost 2 bases, and 6 bases had no gene match. Looked up from germline, CDR1 is SNHLY and CDR2 is FYNNEI. The CDR3 is 16 amino acids. CDR3 region: CASSERGGQDTGELFF. As DNA, the CDR3 is TGTGCCAGCAGTGAACGGGGAGGGCAGGACACCGGGGAGCTGTTTTTT.

This chain links TRBV7-9 with TRBJ2-3; the D is unclear. The CDR3 spans 13 residues. Trimming shortened V by 3 bases and J by 4 bases, and 8 bases separated the two germline ends. Germline CDR1 reads SEHNR; CDR2 reads FQNEAQ (reference sequence). DNA of the CDR3: TGTGCCAGCAGCTTTACAGTGGCAGATACGCAGTATTTT. It yields the protein CASSFTVADTQYF.

The CDR3 here is CASSLQVRNEQFF. In DNA, the CDR3 is TGTGCCAGCAGCCTACAGGTTCGGAATGAGCAGTTCTTC. The chain links TRBV3-1 (or the pseudogene TRBV3-2) to TRBJ2-1; perhaps TRBD1 as D (5 bases). V was shortened by 4 bases and J by 7 bases, with 11 bases between the two germline ends. CDR3 length: 13 residues. Germline V CDR1 and CDR2: LGHDT, YNNKEL (reference sequence).

CDR3 loop: CASSRPGLAAQFF. CDR3 DNA sequence: TGTGCCAGCAGCCGGCCTGGACTAGCTGCGCAGTTCTTC. The chain combines TRBV7-3 with TRBJ2-1; 8 bases align to TRBD2. V lost 5 bases, J lost 12 bases, and 9 bases stayed unmatched. Germline V gene lookup returns CDR1 SGHTA and CDR2 FQGTGA. The CDR3 spans 13 residues.

CDR3 coding DNA: TGCGCCAGCAGCCAAGATTCTCGCACTGAAGCTTTCTTT. Translated, it gives CASSQDSRTEAFF. This chain connects TRBV4-1 to TRBJ1-1; D is unresolved. The V end lost 0 bases, the J end lost 4 bases, and 6 bases lay between the germline ends. Germline V gene sequence: CDR1 MGHRA, CDR2 YSYEKL. The CDR3 loop spans 13 amino acids.

This clone was found once. V gene TRBV14 combines with J gene TRBJ2-1, with 8 bases identical to TRBD2. After removal of 1 base from V and 2 bases from J, the junction contained 7 bases not matched to a gene. Germline loops: CDR1 SGHDN, CDR2 FVKESK. The CDR3 is made up of 17 amino acids. The CDR3 loop is CASSQGVLAGPYNEQFF. As DNA, the CDR3 is TGTGCCAGCAGCCAAGGTGTCCTAGCGGGCCCCTACAATGAGCAGTTCTTC.

V and J are TRBV19 and TRBJ2-3, with 9 bases lining up with TRBD2. Per germline, CDR1 LNHDA and CDR2 SQIVND (reference sequence). The J segment lost 4 bases and the V segment lost 3 bases, leaving 8 bases of the junction unmatched. CDR3 length equals 16 residues. CDR3 DNA: TGTGCCAGTAGTATTTGGCGGGGGGGCACGTCAGATACGCAGTATTTT. Translating gives CASSIWRGGTSDTQYF.

The chain has TRBV3-1 (or the pseudogene TRBV3-2) and TRBJ2-1; 9 bases line up with TRBD2. The CDR3 consists of 17 residues. The V gene end was trimmed by 0 bases and the J gene end by 3 bases; junction bases not matched to a gene: 6. Germline CDR1 LGHDT, CDR2 YNNKEL (reference sequence). The CDR3: CASSQDSSGGIYNEQFF. CDR3 DNA sequence: TGTGCCAGCAGCCAAGATTCAAGCGGGGGGATCTACAATGAGCAGTTCTTC.

V gene TRBV6-5 combines with J gene TRBJ1-5; no reliable D call. This CDR3 region has 14 residues. The V gene lost 8 bases and the J gene lost 0 bases, with 11 bases spanning the gap. CDR1 and CDR2 from the germline V gene are MNHEY and SVGAGI. The CDR3 spells CASQPSYSNQPQHF. CDR3 DNA: TGTGCCAGCCAACCGTCCTATAGCAATCAGCCCCAGCATTTT.

The chain is built from TRBV7-8 and TRBJ2-7, with 9 bases identical to TRBD1. The CDR3 runs to 14 residues. Losses at the gene ends were 5 bases for V and 4 bases for J; bases not matched to a gene: 6. Germline CDR1 SGHVS, CDR2 FQNEAQ. The CDR3 is CASSLRDRAYEQYF. Here the CDR3 DNA reads TGTGCCAGCAGCCTCCGGGACAGGGCTTACGAGCAGTACTTC.

This clone was seen only once. The genes are TRBV2 and TRBJ1-2, with D unresolved. Germline loops: CDR1 SNHLY, CDR2 FYNNEI. This CDR3 comprises 12 residues. V was cut by 7 bases and J by 3 bases, with 9 bases left in between. The CDR3 DNA reads TGTGCCAGCATTACAAATGACTATGGCTACACCTTC. Its protein is CASITNDYGYTF.

The chain carries TRBV2 and TRBJ1-1; TRBD1 matches at 10 bases. V lost 11 bases to trimming and J lost 11 bases; unmatched junction nucleotides: 11. This CDR3 is built from 12 residues. Germline CDR1 and CDR2: SNHLY and FYNNEI. Here the CDR3 DNA reads TGTGCCTGCCGGGACAGGGGCGCGATGGCTTTCTTT. Translation: CACRDRGAMAFF. Looking up the rest from reference TRBV2 and TRBJ1-1 gives the full variable domain: EPEVTQTPSHQVTQMGQEVILRCVPISNHLYFYWYRQILGQKVEFLVSFYNNEISEKSEIFDDQFSVERPDGSNFTLKIRSTKLEDSAMYFCACRDRGAMAFFGQGTRLTVV.

This chain joins TRBV19 and TRBJ1-1; 8 positions agree with TRBD1. The CDR3 consists of 15 residues. V shed 3 bases, J shed 4 bases, and the junction held 7 bases outside the gene matches. Per the germline V gene, CDR1 is LNHDA and CDR2 is SQIVND (reference sequence). CDR3 in amino acids: CASSILAGGTTEAFF. In nucleotides, the CDR3 is TGTGCCAGTAGTATTCTGGCAGGGGGCACCACTGAAGCTTTCTTT.

The chain couples TRBV11-3 to TRBJ2-1, with D possibly matching TRBD2 (5 bases). V gave up 5 bases and J gave up 4 bases, with 18 bases separating them. The CDR3 length is 16 residues. Germline CDR1 and CDR2: SGHNT and YENEEA. The CDR3 bases are TGTGCCAGCAGCGGGAGTGGCGTGATTACATACAATGAGCAGTTCTTC. It yields the protein CASSGSGVITYNEQFF.